This entry features one T cell receptor beta chain sequence. The antigen remains unidentified. Profiled with immunoSEQ multiplex PCR; TCRdb holds only in-frame clones, not every one. The sample holds 35,000 to 45,000 clones; 71% are singletons and the top ten take over 15%. The source of the sample is a study of cytotoxic CD8 clonotypes in ibrutinib-treated CLL. Study-level results: Sustained-remission and progressing patients' sampling times differed. At the start, clonality exceeded age-matched healthy donors and followed circulating CD8+ T-cell counts.

This receptor was obtained from a human donor with chronic lymphocytic leukemia. Sequencing was performed on PBMCs, taken at disease progression, from a patient treated with ibrutinib.

The CDR3 loop is CASSLVGGPQHF. CDR3 bases: TGTGCCAGCAGTTTAGTCGGGGGGCCCCAGCATTTT. The V and J genes are TRBV27 and TRBJ1-5; D may be TRBD1 (5 bases). From germline, CDR1 is MNHEY and CDR2 SMNVEV (reference sequence). There are 12 residues in the CDR3. The germline V and J ends were trimmed by 2 bases and 9 bases, with 8 bases remaining between them.